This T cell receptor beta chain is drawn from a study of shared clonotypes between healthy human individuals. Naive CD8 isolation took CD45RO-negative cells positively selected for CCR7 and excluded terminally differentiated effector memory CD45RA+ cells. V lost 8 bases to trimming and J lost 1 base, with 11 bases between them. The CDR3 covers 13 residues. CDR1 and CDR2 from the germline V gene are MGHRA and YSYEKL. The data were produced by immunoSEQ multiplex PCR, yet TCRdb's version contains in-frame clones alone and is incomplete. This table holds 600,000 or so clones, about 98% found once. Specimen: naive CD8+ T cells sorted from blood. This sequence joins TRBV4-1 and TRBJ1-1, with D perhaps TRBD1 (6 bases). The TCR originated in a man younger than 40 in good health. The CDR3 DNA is TGCGCCAGCCAGGGGCGGAGGAACACTGAAGCTTTCTTT. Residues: CASQGRRNTEAFF.